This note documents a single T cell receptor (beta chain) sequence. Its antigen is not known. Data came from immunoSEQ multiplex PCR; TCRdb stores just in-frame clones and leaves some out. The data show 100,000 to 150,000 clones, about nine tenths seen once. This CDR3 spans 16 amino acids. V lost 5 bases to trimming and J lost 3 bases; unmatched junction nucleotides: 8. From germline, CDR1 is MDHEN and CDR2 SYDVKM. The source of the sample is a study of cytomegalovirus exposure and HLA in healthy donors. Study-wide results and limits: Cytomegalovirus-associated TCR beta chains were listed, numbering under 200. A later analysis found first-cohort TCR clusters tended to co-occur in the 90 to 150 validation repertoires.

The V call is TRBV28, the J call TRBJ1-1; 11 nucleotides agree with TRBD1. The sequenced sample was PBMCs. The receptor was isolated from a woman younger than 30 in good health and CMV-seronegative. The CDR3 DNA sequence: TGTGCCAGCAGTCCCGGACAGGGGGCTATATACACTGAAGCTTTCTTT. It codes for CASSPGQGAIYTEAFF.